The 22 T cell receptor beta chains presented below share a single source sample, sequenced in a study of metastatic and nonmetastatic thyroid tumors. TCRdb re-called the PCR reads via MiXCR. The sample carries 32,000 or so clones, about 15% recorded once. Ahead of thyroid surgery, no patient had received treatment of any kind. Material: blood. The receptors originated from a male donor with papillary thyroid cancer or a benign thyroid nodule (not recorded which). Some clones in this sample may be carry-over from other donors' samples.

This clone has just a few counts. V is TRBV5-1 and J is TRBJ1-2; 7 bases line up with TRBD1. V lost 3 bases and J lost 5; bases outside the gene matches: 10. The CDR3 totals 15 residues. CDR1 and CDR2 (germline): SGHRS, YFSETQ. The CDR3 DNA sequence: TGCGCCAGCAGCTCGGGAGGCGGGACAGATTATGGCTACACCTTC. Amino acids: CASSSGGGTDYGYTF.

This clone was seen only a few times. CDR3 in DNA: TGTGCCAGCAGTTTTACAGGTAGAAACTATGGCTACACCTTC. It is translated as CASSFTGRNYGYTF. V is TRBV12-3 or TRBV12-4 and J is TRBJ1-2, with D possibly TRBD1 on 5 matching bases. The CDR3 extends over 14 amino acids. V was pared by 3 bases and J by 2 bases, with 10 bases between.

This clone was seen a handful of times. A much larger clonotype is one base distant, so this may be a read error. This rearrangement joins TRBV5-1 to TRBJ2-5, with 11 bases aligning to TRBD2. CDR1 and CDR2 from the germline V gene are SGHRS and YFSETQ. This CDR3 has 16 amino acids. Trimming cost V 0 bases and J 2 bases; bases outside gene matches: 3. In DNA, the CDR3 is TGCGCCAGCAGCTTGGGACTAGCGGGATGTCAAGAGACCCAGTACTTC. Translation gives CASSLGLAGCQETQYF. Based on the CDR3 plus reference TRBV5-1 and TRBJ2-5, the full variable domain is KAGVTQTPRYLIKTRGQQVTLSCSPISGHRSVSWYQQTPGQGLQFLFEYFSETQRNKGNFPGRFSGRQFSNSRSEMNVSTLELGDSALYLCASSLGLAGCQETQYFGPGTRLLVL.

The rearrangement uses TRBV9 and TRBJ2-1; 12 positions match TRBD2. This CDR3 has 17 residues. CDR1 SGDLS and CDR2 YYNGEE come from the germline V gene. V was pared by 0 bases and J by 4 bases, with 5 bases of the junction left unmatched. DNA of the CDR3: TGTGCCAGCAGCGTAGGGGCCGGGACTAGCGGGTACAATGAGCAGTTCTTC. Translating it yields CASSVGAGTSGYNEQFF.

J is TRBJ1-2 and V is TRBV18; no firm D call. The CDR3 loop spans 13 amino acids. Germline loops: CDR1 KGHSH, CDR2 LQKENI. Between the trimmed V and J ends, which lost 2 bases and 4 bases, there was a span of 8 bases. The DNA for the CDR3 is TGTGCCAGCTCACCATCGGGGAGCTATGGCTACACCTTC. Amino acids: CASSPSGSYGYTF.

Many counts were recorded for this clone. V and J are TRBV20-1 and TRBJ1-1; D is undetermined. Germline V gene data show CDR1 as DFQATT and CDR2 as SNEGSKA (reference sequence). This CDR3 is 13 amino acids long. The V end was cut by 0 bases, the J end by 7 bases, with 12 bases between. CDR3 bases: TGCAGTGCTAGAGATTTTGGGCAGAATGAAGCTTTCTTT. Its protein product is CSARDFGQNEAFF.

This clone was seen many times. The chain couples TRBV19 to TRBJ2-1; no clear D gene. Germline V gene lookup returns CDR1 LNHDA and CDR2 SQIVND (reference sequence). The CDR3 loop spans 14 amino acids. V was pared by 2 bases and J by 6 bases, with 11 bases between. The CDR3 sequence is CASSIRLLVNEQFF. The CDR3 nucleotides are TGTGCCAGTAGTATACGACTCCTGGTCAATGAGCAGTTCTTC. Variable domain in full (rest from reference TRBV19 and TRBJ2-1): DGGITQSPKYLFRKEGQNVTLSCEQNLNHDAMYWYRQDPGQGLRLIYYSQIVNDFQKGDIAEGYSVSREKKESFPLTVTSAQKNPTAFYLCASSIRLLVNEQFFGPGTRLTVL.

V gene TRBV7-9 combines with J gene TRBJ2-7, with TRBD2 matching over 7 bases. The CDR3 is 15 amino acids. Germline CDR1 is SEHNR and CDR2 is FQNEAQ (reference sequence). The ends lost 5 bases at V and 3 bases at J; junction bases unmatched: 10. The CDR3 DNA sequence: TGTGCCAGCAGCACACTAGCGCTAGCCCTCTACGAGCAGTACGTC. It yields the protein CASSTLALALYEQYV.

CDR3 DNA sequence: TGTGCCAGCAGTATATTTTCCAGGGTGGACTATGGCTACACCTTC. Its protein product is CASSIFSRVDYGYTF. The chain couples TRBV27 to TRBJ1-2, with D possibly being TRBD1 (5 bases). The germline V gene encodes CDR1 MNHEY and CDR2 SMNVEV (reference sequence). CDR3 length equals 15 residues. Trimming cost V 5 bases and J 3 bases, with 16 bases left between them.

Ten or more counts support this clone. The chain links TRBV3-1 to TRBJ2-5; 9 bases map to TRBD2. Germline V gives CDR1 LGHDT, CDR2 YNNKEL (reference sequence). The CDR3 runs 14 residues. V shed 3 bases, J shed 5 bases, and the junction held 4 bases outside the gene matches. Written as DNA, the CDR3 is TGTGCCAGCAGCCAGCGGGGGGGTGAGGAGACCCAGTACTTC. Its translation is CASSQRGGEETQYF.

This clone was seen ten or more times. The chain couples TRBV5-4 to TRBJ2-5, with 7 positions matching TRBD1. The CDR3 runs 15 residues. Germline CDR1 reads SGHNT; CDR2 reads YYREEE (reference sequence). V shed 4 bases, J shed 1 base, and the junction held 7 bases outside the gene matches. In DNA form, the CDR3 reads TGTGCCAGCAGCCTCCGACAGGGAAGCCAAGAGACCCAGTACTTC. Residues: CASSLRQGSQETQYF.

There are many counts of this clone. The chain uses TRBV20-1 and TRBJ2-1; TRBD2 aligns across 11 bases. With 0 bases clipped from V and 4 bases from J, the junction kept 5 bases outside the gene matches. This CDR3 is built from 16 residues. CDR1 is DFQATT and CDR2 is SNEGSKA in the germline V gene (reference sequence). This CDR3 is CSARDLGLAAYNEQFF. In DNA, the CDR3 is TGCAGTGCTAGAGATTTGGGACTAGCGGCTTACAATGAGCAGTTCTTC.

This clone was picked up many times. This sequence joins TRBV18 and TRBJ1-4; TRBD1 is a possible D gene (6 bases). The length of the CDR3 is 16 residues. Germline CDR1 and CDR2: KGHSH and LQKENI. Trimming took off 3 bases at V and 0 bases at J, with 11 bases between the two ends. CDR3 DNA: TGTGCCAGCTCACCCCCGACAGGTGCAACTAATGAAAAACTGTTTTTT. Translating gives CASSPPTGATNEKLFF.

In this sample, this clone turned up many times. Other nucleotide sequences in the sample specify the same CDR3. The chain recombines TRBV28 with TRBJ2-3; a possible D gene is TRBD2 (7 bases). Germline V lookup: CDR1 MDHEN, CDR2 SYDVKM. CDR3 length equals 16 residues. The V end was cut by 2 bases, the J end by 4 bases, with 16 bases between. The CDR3 sequence is CASSLRGGPLADTQYF. The DNA for the CDR3 is TGTGCCAGCAGTTTAAGGGGGGGCCCTTTAGCAGATACGCAGTATTTT.

In its sample, this clone was seen many times. The chain links TRBV12-3 or TRBV12-4 to TRBJ2-1; 9 bases agree with TRBD1. V lost 1 base, J lost 3 bases, and 19 bases stayed unmatched. The CDR3 consists of 21 residues. CDR3 in amino acids: CASSLGLGGQGRSPYYNEQFF. Here the CDR3 DNA reads TGTGCCAGCAGTTTAGGGTTGGGGGGACAGGGAAGGTCGCCCTACTACAATGAGCAGTTCTTC.

This clone was found many times. The chain is built from TRBV20-1 and TRBJ2-1; unclear D gene. Germline CDR1 and CDR2: DFQATT and SNEGSKA (reference sequence). V lost 0 bases, J lost 8 bases, and 5 bases lay in between. The CDR3 runs 11 residues. CDR3 coding DNA: TGCAGTGCTAGAGAAAGCCATGAGCAGTTCTTC. This sequence encodes CSARESHEQFF.

This clone was counted many times. The V and J genes are TRBV4-2 and TRBJ2-3; 7 nucleotides align to TRBD1. V shed 4 bases and J 0 bases; nucleotides not matched to a gene: 7. Germline-derived CDR1 and CDR2 are LGHNA and YNFKEQ. The CDR3 covers 16 residues. CDR3 nucleotide sequence: TGTGCCAGCAGCCCCATGGACAGGCCTAGCACAGATACGCAGTATTTT. It is translated as CASSPMDRPSTDTQYF.

This clone was detected ten times or more. CDR3 in amino acids: CASSEAEGGLLDYEQYF. In DNA, the CDR3 is TGTGCCAGCAGTGAAGCAGAAGGGGGGCTTTTGGACTACGAGCAGTACTTC. The chain joins TRBV2 to TRBJ2-7, with D perhaps TRBD1 or TRBD2 (6 bases each). The V gene lost 0 bases and the J gene lost 3 bases, with 18 bases spanning the gap. From germline, CDR1 is SNHLY and CDR2 FYNNEI. This CDR3 spans 17 amino acids. The whole variable domain, remainder taken from reference TRBV2 and TRBJ2-7, is EPEVTQTPSHQVTQMGQEVILRCVPISNHLYFYWYRQILGQKVEFLVSFYNNEISEKSEIFDDQFSVERPDGSNFTLKIRSTKLEDSAMYFCASSEAEGGLLDYEQYFGPGTRLTVT.

As concerns this clone: A much larger clone sits a single nucleotide away, making a read error possible. The chain is built from TRBV4-2 and TRBJ2-7, with TRBD2 matching over 10 bases. This CDR3 is 18 amino acids long. The germline V gene has CDR1 LGHNA and CDR2 YNFKEQ. With 5 bases clipped from V and 7 bases from J, the junction kept 20 bases outside the gene matches. This chain's CDR3 is CASSAVQNLAGDGLEQYF. In DNA, the CDR3 is TGTGCCAGCAGCGCGGTACAGAACCTAGCGGGAGATGGACTGGAGCAGTACTTC.

This clone was seen a handful of times. This chain joins TRBV12-3 or TRBV12-4 and TRBJ2-3; TRBD1 or TRBD2 may be the D gene (5 bases each). The CDR3 contains 16 residues. The V and J ends lost 9 bases and 4 bases respectively, with 23 bases between them. CDR3 nucleotides: TGTGCCAGTGGGGGAGCTAGAGGGAGTGTCGCAGATACGCAGTATTTT. Amino acids: CASGGARGSVADTQYF.

This clone was seen a single time. V is TRBV5-1 and J is TRBJ2-7; 7 bases map to TRBD2. The CDR3 runs to 15 residues. Per germline, CDR1 SGHRS and CDR2 YFSETQ. Germline trimming cut 4 bases from V and 2 bases from J; bases unmatched to any gene: 9. CDR3 bases: TGCGCCAGCAGCCTGGGACTATCGGTGCCCTACGAGCAGTACTTC. It yields the protein CASSLGLSVPYEQYF.

Only one count was recorded for this clone. V usage is TRBV20-1 and J usage is TRBJ2-2; 8 bases map to TRBD2. Germline values: CDR1 DFQATT, CDR2 SNEGSKA (reference sequence). The CDR3 sequence is 15 residues long. The V segment lost 6 bases and the J segment 5 bases; nucleotides outside the gene matches: 11. The CDR3 DNA reads as TGCAGTGCACCGAACCGGGAGGGCCGGACCGGGGAGCTGTTTTTT. Translating gives CSAPNREGRTGELFF.